A selection of T cell receptor beta chains follows, all from one sample in a study of cytomegalovirus exposure and HLA in healthy donors. Data came from immunoSEQ multiplex PCR; TCRdb stores just in-frame clones and leaves some out. The data contain roughly 70,000 clones, more than 60% of them singletons. The sample taken for sequencing was PBMCs. These receptors originate from a male donor in good health and CMV-seropositive. The CDR3 runs from the conserved cysteine through the conserved F or W. The D gene is left open where the match is weak. Clone sizes are given selectively: once, few, many, or a class where the clone is expanded.

j_gene: TRBJ1-6; abundance: .; d_gene: TRBD1; v_gene: TRBV7-2; CDR3aa: CASSLDRGKISPLHF; CDR3nt: TGTGCCAGCAGCTTAGACAGGGGAAAGATTTCACCCCTCCACTTT
j_gene: TRBJ1-2; abundance: .; d_gene: .; v_gene: TRBV27; CDR3aa: CASSYSPHRDYGYTF; CDR3nt: TGTGCCAGCAGTTATAGTCCTCACAGAGACTATGGCTACACCTTC
j_gene: TRBJ1-5; abundance: .; d_gene: .; v_gene: TRBV19; CDR3aa: CASSHPGVQPQHF; CDR3nt: TGTGCCAGTAGCCATCCAGGGGTACAGCCCCAGCATTTT
j_gene: TRBJ2-7; abundance: few; d_gene: .; v_gene: TRBV7-2; CDR3aa: CASSLDFREQYF; CDR3nt: TGTGCCAGCAGCTTAGATTTTCGGGAGCAGTACTTC
j_gene: TRBJ2-1; abundance: once; d_gene: TRBD2; v_gene: TRBV20-1; CDR3aa: CSSGRRDEQFF; CDR3nt: TGCAGCTCCGGGAGGCGGGATGAGCAGTTCTTC
j_gene: TRBJ1-2; abundance: .; d_gene: TRBD1; v_gene: TRBV6-1; CDR3aa: CASSPRTGANYGYTF; CDR3nt: TGTGCCAGCAGTCCCCGGACAGGGGCTAACTATGGCTACACCTTC
j_gene: TRBJ2-6; abundance: .; d_gene: TRBD1; v_gene: TRBV19; CDR3aa: CASGTGGFSGANVLTF; CDR3nt: TGTGCCAGCGGGACAGGGGGGTTCTCTGGGGCCAACGTCCTGACTTTC
j_gene: TRBJ1-3; abundance: .; d_gene: .; v_gene: TRBV19; CDR3aa: CASGASGNTIYF; CDR3nt: TGTGCCAGTGGGGCCTCTGGAAACACCATATATTTT
j_gene: TRBJ1-2; abundance: .; d_gene: .; v_gene: TRBV6-1; CDR3aa: CASSSHGTNYGYTF; CDR3nt: TGTGCCAGCAGTTCCCACGGTACGAACTATGGCTACACCTTC
j_gene: TRBJ2-7; abundance: few; d_gene: TRBD2; v_gene: TRBV7-2; CDR3aa: CASSQGLAHEQYF; CDR3nt: TGTGCCAGCAGCCAGGGACTAGCTCACGAGCAGTACTTC
j_gene: TRBJ1-6; abundance: .; d_gene: TRBD1; v_gene: TRBV13; CDR3aa: CASSSRRTGGNSPLHF; CDR3nt: TGTGCCAGCAGCTCCCGTCGGACAGGGGGGAATTCACCCCTCCACTTT
j_gene: TRBJ2-2; abundance: .; d_gene: TRBD2; v_gene: TRBV5-1; CDR3aa: CASSESGSRTGELFF; CDR3nt: TGCGCCAGCAGCGAGAGCGGGAGTCGCACCGGGGAGCTGTTTTTT
j_gene: TRBJ2-7; abundance: .; d_gene: .; v_gene: TRBV27; CDR3aa: CASRTASSYEQYF; CDR3nt: TGTGCCAGCCGGACAGCCAGCTCCTACGAGCAGTACTTC
j_gene: TRBJ1-2; abundance: once; d_gene: .; v_gene: TRBV6-5; CDR3aa: CASSYSQGHIDGYTF; CDR3nt: TGTGCCAGCAGTTACAGCCAGGGGCATATCGATGGCTACACCTTC
j_gene: TRBJ2-7; abundance: .; d_gene: TRBD1; v_gene: TRBV7-9; CDR3aa: CASSADRGSWDEQYF; CDR3nt: TGTGCCAGCAGCGCAGACAGGGGGAGTTGGGACGAGCAGTACTTC
j_gene: TRBJ2-7; abundance: .; d_gene: TRBD1; v_gene: TRBV5-1; CDR3aa: CASSSGQFLYEQYF; CDR3nt: TGCGCCAGCAGCTCGGGACAGTTTCTCTACGAGCAGTACTTC
j_gene: TRBJ2-3; abundance: .; d_gene: .; v_gene: TRBV9; CDR3aa: CASSVNFGLDSTDTQYF; CDR3nt: TGTGCCAGCAGCGTCAATTTTGGACTCGATAGCACAGATACGCAGTATTTT
j_gene: TRBJ1-3; abundance: .; d_gene: .; v_gene: TRBV5-1; CDR3aa: CASSLAVSGNTIYF; CDR3nt: TGCGCCAGCAGCTTGGCGGTTTCTGGAAACACCATATATTTT
j_gene: TRBJ2-7; abundance: .; d_gene: .; v_gene: TRBV7-2; CDR3aa: CASSLSTVSGYEQYF; CDR3nt: TGTGCCAGCAGCTTATCGACAGTTTCGGGCTACGAGCAGTACTTC
j_gene: TRBJ2-3; abundance: .; d_gene: TRBD2; v_gene: TRBV27; CDR3aa: CASSPSGLAGVADTQYF; CDR3nt: TGTGCCAGCAGTCCCTCCGGACTAGCGGGAGTCGCAGATACGCAGTATTTT
j_gene: TRBJ2-5; abundance: .; d_gene: .; v_gene: TRBV4-1; CDR3aa: CASSQDLGDKETQYF; CDR3nt: TGCGCCAGCAGCCAAGATCTAGGGGATAAAGAGACCCAGTACTTC
j_gene: TRBJ2-2; abundance: .; d_gene: TRBD1; v_gene: TRBV5-1; CDR3aa: CAGSNTGGSGELFF; CDR3nt: TGCGCCGGATCCAATACAGGGGGCTCCGGGGAGCTGTTTTTT
j_gene: TRBJ1-1; abundance: .; d_gene: .; v_gene: TRBV5-1; CDR3aa: CASSLVRTGEPLAEAFF; CDR3nt: TGCGCCAGCAGCTTGGTTAGGACGGGAGAACCCTTGGCTGAAGCTTTCTTT
j_gene: TRBJ1-1; abundance: .; d_gene: TRBD1; v_gene: TRBV15; CDR3aa: CATSKPGTGSLTEAFF; CDR3nt: TGTGCCACCAGCAAGCCCGGGACAGGGAGTTTAACTGAAGCTTTCTTT
j_gene: TRBJ2-1; abundance: .; d_gene: .; v_gene: TRBV7-2; CDR3aa: CASSRDSDNEQFF; CDR3nt: TGTGCCAGCAGCAGGGACTCGGACAATGAGCAGTTCTTC
j_gene: TRBJ2-7; abundance: .; d_gene: .; v_gene: TRBV30; CDR3aa: CAWSVGGTAYEQYF; CDR3nt: TGTGCCTGGAGTGTAGGGGGGACAGCCTACGAGCAGTACTTC
j_gene: TRBJ2-7; abundance: .; d_gene: .; v_gene: TRBV11-2; CDR3aa: CASSLDLPGPYEQYF; CDR3nt: TGTGCCAGCAGCTTAGATCTCCCGGGTCCGTACGAGCAGTACTTC
j_gene: TRBJ2-7; abundance: .; d_gene: .; v_gene: TRBV7-9; CDR3aa: CSSSSRVGSTYEQYF; CDR3nt: TGTTCCAGCAGCTCGAGGGTAGGCAGTACCTACGAGCAGTACTTC
j_gene: TRBJ2-7; abundance: .; d_gene: .; v_gene: TRBV19; CDR3aa: CASSIGEERAYEQYF; CDR3nt: TGTGCCAGTAGTATTGGGGAGGAACGGGCCTACGAGCAGTACTTC
j_gene: TRBJ2-7; abundance: few; d_gene: TRBD2; v_gene: TRBV30; CDR3aa: CAWRAGGDEQYF; CDR3nt: TGTGCCTGGAGAGCTGGGGGGGACGAGCAGTACTTC
j_gene: TRBJ2-4; abundance: .; d_gene: .; v_gene: TRBV28; CDR3aa: CASSLFISGKLAKNIQYF; CDR3nt: TGTGCCAGCAGTTTGTTTATATCGGGAAAGCTAGCCAAAAACATTCAGTACTTC
j_gene: TRBJ2-6; abundance: .; d_gene: .; v_gene: TRBV30; CDR3aa: CAWGGAPSGANVLTF; CDR3nt: TGTGCCTGGGGAGGGGCTCCCTCTGGGGCCAACGTCCTGACTTTC
j_gene: TRBJ2-7; abundance: .; d_gene: TRBD2; v_gene: TRBV18; CDR3aa: CASSPPGGWSYEQYF; CDR3nt: TGTGCCAGCTCACCACCGGGGGGGTGGTCCTACGAGCAGTACTTC
j_gene: TRBJ1-1; abundance: .; d_gene: .; v_gene: TRBV30; CDR3aa: CAWSVSGVTEAFF; CDR3nt: TGTGCCTGGAGTGTGTCAGGGGTCACTGAAGCTTTCTTT
j_gene: TRBJ1-1; abundance: .; d_gene: .; v_gene: TRBV30; CDR3aa: CAWSVSAATEAFF; CDR3nt: TGTGCCTGGAGTGTATCGGCGGCTACTGAAGCTTTCTTT
j_gene: TRBJ1-5; abundance: .; d_gene: TRBD1; v_gene: TRBV7-9; CDR3aa: CASSPGQGNNQPQHF; CDR3nt: TGTGCCAGCAGCCCGGGACAGGGAAATAATCAGCCCCAGCATTTT
j_gene: TRBJ2-7; abundance: .; d_gene: TRBD2; v_gene: TRBV9; CDR3aa: CASSPKISGSSYEQYF; CDR3nt: TGTGCCAGCAGCCCTAAAATTAGCGGGAGCTCCTACGAGCAGTACTTC
j_gene: TRBJ1-2; abundance: .; d_gene: .; v_gene: TRBV7-2; CDR3aa: CASHQDTTNYGYTF; CDR3nt: TGTGCCAGCCATCAGGACACAACTAACTATGGCTACACCTTC
j_gene: TRBJ2-5; abundance: .; d_gene: TRBD2; v_gene: TRBV7-3; CDR3aa: CASSLTGEGGTQYF; CDR3nt: TGTGCCAGCAGCTTAACCGGGGAGGGAGGGACCCAGTACTTC
j_gene: TRBJ2-5; abundance: .; d_gene: .; v_gene: TRBV12-2; CDR3aa: CAWIPGLAGCRETQYF; CDR3nt: TGTGCCTGGATCCCGGGACTAGCGGGTTGCCGAGAGACCCAGTACTTC
j_gene: TRBJ2-3; abundance: .; d_gene: TRBD1; v_gene: TRBV5-6; CDR3aa: CASSFSGTVTDTQYF; CDR3nt: TGTGCCAGCAGCTTTTCCGGGACAGTCACAGATACGCAGTATTTT
j_gene: TRBJ2-2; abundance: .; d_gene: TRBD2; v_gene: TRBV11-3; CDR3aa: CASSSPMRGAGDTGELFF; CDR3nt: TGTGCCAGCAGCTCCCCGATGAGGGGCGCGGGGGACACCGGGGAGCTGTTTTTT
j_gene: TRBJ2-2; abundance: .; d_gene: .; v_gene: TRBV11-2; CDR3aa: CASTVGGLVNTGELFF; CDR3nt: TGTGCCAGCACCGTAGGAGGGCTGGTGAACACCGGGGAGCTGTTTTTT
j_gene: TRBJ2-3; abundance: .; d_gene: .; v_gene: TRBV6-1; CDR3aa: CASSESAGSTDTQYF; CDR3nt: TGTGCCAGCAGTGAGTCGGCAGGATCCACAGATACGCAGTATTTT
j_gene: TRBJ2-3; abundance: medium-sized; d_gene: TRBD2; v_gene: TRBV5-6; CDR3aa: CASSLPAGRTDTQYF; CDR3nt: TGTGCCAGCAGCTTACCAGCGGGGCGCACAGATACGCAGTATTTT
j_gene: TRBJ1-2; abundance: few; d_gene: TRBD1; v_gene: TRBV11-1; CDR3aa: CASSLTDRNYGYTF; CDR3nt: TGTGCCAGCAGCTTAACGGACAGGAACTATGGCTACACCTTC
j_gene: TRBJ2-7; abundance: .; d_gene: TRBD1; v_gene: TRBV30; CDR3aa: CAWSTGTGSIKQYF; CDR3nt: TGTGCCTGGAGTACTGGGACAGGGAGTATAAAGCAGTACTTC
j_gene: TRBJ2-3; abundance: .; d_gene: .; v_gene: TRBV19; CDR3aa: CASSPRLVGDTQYF; CDR3nt: TGTGCCAGTAGTCCGAGACTAGTGGGAGATACGCAGTATTTT
j_gene: TRBJ2-5; abundance: .; d_gene: TRBD2; v_gene: TRBV5-6; CDR3aa: CASSLVRLAGKETQYF; CDR3nt: TGTGCCAGCAGCTTGGTACGACTAGCGGGCAAAGAGACCCAGTACTTC
j_gene: TRBJ1-1; abundance: .; d_gene: .; v_gene: TRBV27; CDR3aa: CASSQDRFEAFF; CDR3nt: TGTGCCAGCAGCCAAGACAGGTTTGAAGCTTTCTTT
j_gene: TRBJ2-7; abundance: .; d_gene: .; v_gene: TRBV5-1; CDR3aa: CASSLPGSSYEQYF; CDR3nt: TGCGCCAGCAGCTTGCCGGGAAGCTCCTACGAGCAGTACTTC
j_gene: TRBJ2-3; abundance: few; d_gene: TRBD1; v_gene: TRBV6-4; CDR3aa: CASSEQGALDTQYF; CDR3nt: TGTGCCAGCAGTGAACAGGGGGCATTAGATACGCAGTATTTT
j_gene: TRBJ2-7; abundance: .; d_gene: TRBD1; v_gene: TRBV19; CDR3aa: CASSIRLRGLDEQYF; CDR3nt: TGTGCCAGTAGTATCAGGCTCAGGGGGCTGGACGAGCAGTACTTC
j_gene: TRBJ1-2; abundance: .; d_gene: .; v_gene: TRBV7-9; CDR3aa: CASSLGSLLTYGYTF; CDR3nt: TGTGCCAGCAGCTTAGGTAGTCTCTTAACCTATGGCTACACCTTC
j_gene: TRBJ2-1; abundance: .; d_gene: TRBD1; v_gene: TRBV19; CDR3aa: CASSIDGGRTGKFF; CDR3nt: TGTGCCAGTAGTATCGATGGGGGCAGGACAGGGAAGTTCTTC
j_gene: TRBJ2-5; abundance: .; d_gene: TRBD2; v_gene: TRBV30; CDR3aa: CAWSVGLAGQTQYF; CDR3nt: TGTGCCTGGAGTGTCGGACTAGCCGGTCAGACCCAGTACTTC
j_gene: TRBJ2-3; abundance: .; d_gene: TRBD2; v_gene: TRBV15; CDR3aa: CATSRDQSGRLSTDTQYF; CDR3nt: TGTGCCACCAGCAGAGATCAGAGCGGGAGGTTGAGCACAGATACGCAGTATTTT
j_gene: TRBJ2-1; abundance: .; d_gene: .; v_gene: TRBV7-9; CDR3aa: CASSLVVRAHEQFF; CDR3nt: TGTGCCAGCAGCTTAGTAGTCAGGGCCCATGAGCAGTTCTTC
j_gene: TRBJ1-1; abundance: .; d_gene: TRBD1; v_gene: TRBV18; CDR3aa: CASSPQTGGTEAFF; CDR3nt: TGTGCCAGCTCACCGCAAACAGGGGGCACTGAAGCTTTCTTT